This TCR beta chain stems from a study of cytomegalovirus exposure and HLA in healthy donors. Study background: Membership in the Caucasian-associated ancestry cluster was found for around 81% of 350 to 450 genotyped donors.

It was with 60 Vbeta and 13 Jbeta primers that the PCR ran. The table came from immunoSEQ multiplex PCR; TCRdb's copy has only in-frame clones and leaves some out. The top ten hold less than 2.5% of the sample, which has approximately 150,000 clones, around 75% seen once. CDR3 length: 14 residues. J gave up 4 bases and V 3 bases, and 0 bases lay outside the gene matches. CDR1 MNHEY and CDR2 SMNVEV come from the germline V gene (reference sequence). Specimen: PBMCs. The sequence came from a male donor in good health and CMV-seronegative. The V call is TRBV27, the J call TRBJ2-3; 11 bases match TRBD2. The CDR3 bases are TGTGCCAGCAGTTTGACTAGCGGGGCAGATACGCAGTATTTT. Its translation: CASSLTSGADTQYF.